The 25 T cell receptor beta chains below come from one sample, sequenced in a study of OX40 agonist ivuxolimab in advanced cancers. Assay used: immunoSEQ multiplex PCR; TCRdb lists only in-frame clones, some missing. This table has around 97,000 clones, roughly four fifths appearing once. Sequenced here: CD4+ or CD8+ T cells sorted from blood, sampled in a trial of the OX40 agonist ivuxolimab. These receptors originate from an adult with an advanced solid tumor such as melanoma, head and neck, liver or kidney cancer.

The rearrangement uses TRBV2 and TRBJ2-3, with 7 bases fitting TRBD1. Germline trimming cut 7 bases from V and 4 bases from J; bases unmatched to any gene: 11. The CDR3 runs 15 residues. Germline V gene data show CDR1 as SNHLY and CDR2 as FYNNEI. CDR3 DNA sequence: TGTGCCAGCAAGGGGCAACAGGGGCGGGCAGATACGCAGTATTTT. This translates into CASKGQQGRADTQYF.

The gene calls are TRBV6-4 and TRBJ1-5, with D perhaps TRBD1 (5 bases). The CDR3 extends over 10 amino acids. V lost 9 bases and J lost 6, with 6 bases in between. CDR1 and CDR2 from the germline V gene are MRHNA and SNTAGT. DNA for the CDR3: TGTGCCAGGGGGGGTCAGCCCCAGCATTTT. Translation: CARGGQPQHF.

Regarding this clone: The junction and the germline gene differ at one end; a read error may be behind it. This chain uses TRBV5-1 with TRBJ2-1; D may be TRBD1 (6 bases). This CDR3 has 14 amino acids. Germline V gene data show CDR1 as SGHRS and CDR2 as YFSETQ. The CDR3 bases are TGCGCCAGCAGCTCCAGACAGGATTCCAATGAGCGGTTCTTC. This translates into CASSSRQDSNERFF.

V gene TRBV11-2 combines with J gene TRBJ2-3, with TRBD2 identical over 11 bases. V lost 2 bases to trimming and J lost 5 bases; unmatched junction nucleotides: 3. Looked up from germline, CDR1 is SGHAT and CDR2 is FQNNGV. This CDR3 spans 15 amino acids. DNA for the CDR3: TGTGCCAGCAGCTTACATAGCGGGAGGGGAGATACGCAGTATTTT. Residues: CASSLHSGRGDTQYF. Looking up the rest from reference TRBV11-2 and TRBJ2-3 gives the full variable domain: EAGVAQSPRYKIIEKRQSVAFWCNPISGHATLYWYQQILGQGPKLLIQFQNNGVVDDSQLPKDRFSAERLKGVDSTLKIQPAKLEDSAVYLCASSLHSGRGDTQYFGPGTRLTVL.

The rearrangement links TRBV19 to TRBJ2-7, with D possibly matching TRBD1 (5 bases). The V end was cut by 2 bases, the J end by 7 bases, with 12 bases between. The CDR3 consists of 13 residues. Germline V gives CDR1 LNHDA, CDR2 SQIVND (reference sequence). CDR3 sequence (DNA): TGTGCCAGTAGTATACAGGGTCTAGGAGAGCAGTACTTC. Residues: CASSIQGLGEQYF.

J is TRBJ2-6 and V is TRBV5-1; D is unclear. The CDR3 covers 13 residues. With 5 bases removed from V and 0 bases from J, the gap between germline ends came to 3 bases. CDR1 SGHRS and CDR2 YFSETQ come from the germline V gene. In nucleotides, the CDR3 is TGCGCCAGCAGAGACTCTGGGGCCAACGTCCTGACTTTC. Translated: CASRDSGANVLTF.

This rearrangement joins TRBV7-9 to TRBJ2-5; 10 positions match TRBD1. The CDR3 has 15 amino acids. Trimming removed 3 bases from V and 2 bases from J; junction bases left unmatched: 3. Germline V CDR1 and CDR2: SEHNR, FQNEAQ (reference sequence). The CDR3 DNA sequence: TGTGCCAGCAGCTTCCGACAGGGGGCACAAGAGACCCAGTACTTC. Its translation: CASSFRQGAQETQYF.

Only a few counts were recorded for this clone. The chain has TRBV5-6 and TRBJ1-2, with 8 bases matching TRBD1. J was trimmed by 1 base and V by 4 bases; bases with no gene match: 6. The CDR3 extends over 15 amino acids. Germline V gene lookup returns CDR1 SGHDT and CDR2 YYEEEE. This CDR3 is CASSLRTGFNYGYTF. The CDR3 coding sequence is TGTGCCAGCAGCCTGAGGACAGGGTTTAACTATGGCTACACCTTC.

The V gene is TRBV5-5, the J gene TRBJ2-6, with TRBD1 matching over 8 bases. The CDR3 extends over 16 amino acids. Unmatched junction bases numbered 7, after V lost 4 bases and J lost 4 bases. Germline V CDR1 and CDR2: SGHKS, YYEKEE (reference sequence). CDR3 sequence: CASSPTGDGGANVLTF. The CDR3 DNA reads as TGTGCCAGCAGCCCGACAGGGGATGGAGGGGCCAACGTCCTGACTTTC. Based on the CDR3 plus reference TRBV5-5 and TRBJ2-6, the full variable domain is DAGVTQSPTHLIKTRGQQVTLRCSPISGHKSVSWYQQVLGQGPQFIFQYYEKEERGRGNFPDRFSARQFPNYSSELNVNALLLGDSALYLCASSPTGDGGANVLTFGAGSRLTVL.

This chain links TRBV6-1 with TRBJ1-5; possible D gene TRBD1, 5 bases. V lost 6 bases, J lost 4 bases, and 16 bases lay in between. The germline V gene has CDR1 MNHNS and CDR2 SASEGT. This CDR3 has 15 residues. The CDR3 loop is CASRRGVTPNQPQHF. CDR3 coding DNA: TGTGCCAGCAGGAGAGGGGTAACCCCTAATCAGCCCCAGCATTTT.

The chain links TRBV5-6 to TRBJ2-7; 7 bases match TRBD2. J was trimmed by 3 bases and V by 3 bases; bases with no gene match: 0. The CDR3 runs 12 residues. The germline gives CDR1 SGHDT, CDR2 YYEEEE. CDR3 in DNA: TGTGCCAGCAGCTCGGGGGGCTACGAGCAGTACTTC. It specifies CASSSGGYEQYF.

The chain recombines TRBV5-1 with TRBJ2-2; 11 nucleotides agree with TRBD2. The CDR3 sequence is 18 residues long. Germline V CDR1 and CDR2: SGHRS, YFSETQ. The J segment lost 3 bases and the V segment lost 0 bases, leaving 7 bases of the junction unmatched. Here the CDR3 DNA reads TGCGCCAGCAGCTTGGAGGTTAGCGGGAGGGCGGACACCGGGGAGCTGTTTTTT. Its translation: CASSLEVSGRADTGELFF.

This clone has just one count. The chain links TRBV5-1 to TRBJ2-7; possible D gene TRBD1, 6 bases. Germline assignment: CDR1 SGHRS and CDR2 YFSETQ. The length of the CDR3 is 14 residues. The V end was cut by 4 bases, the J end by 6 bases, with 17 bases between. CDR3 coding DNA: TGCGCCAGCAGCCCCTCGCCTCAGGGGACCGAGCAGTACTTC. It specifies CASSPSPQGTEQYF. Combining the CDR3 with reference TRBV5-1 and TRBJ2-7 gives the whole variable domain KAGVTQTPRYLIKTRGQQVTLSCSPISGHRSVSWYQQTPGQGLQFLFEYFSETQRNKGNFPGRFSGRQFSNSRSEMNVSTLELGDSALYLCASSPSPQGTEQYFGPGTRLTVT.

The rearrangement links TRBV6-5 to TRBJ1-1; 10 nucleotides match TRBD1. Germline CDR1 MNHEY, CDR2 SVGAGI. V gave up 5 bases and J gave up 1 base; unmatched junction bases: 1. The CDR3 consists of 14 residues. In DNA, the CDR3 is TGTGCCAGCAGTCGACAGGGGGCGAACACTGAAGCTTTCTTT. Translation: CASSRQGANTEAFF.

This clone occurred once. The rearrangement links TRBV18 to TRBJ2-5; tentatively, D is TRBD1 (5 bases). This CDR3 has 14 amino acids. The V end lost 2 bases, the J end lost 2 bases, and 9 bases lay between the germline ends. The germline CDR1 and CDR2 sequences are KGHSH and LQKENI. The CDR3 region is CASSPTTVQETQYF. The CDR3 nucleotides are TGTGCCAGCTCACCAACGACAGTACAAGAGACCCAGTACTTC.

The J gene is TRBJ1-2, the V gene TRBV29-1; D remains unclear. V lost 4 bases and J 1 base, leaving 7 bases between the germline ends. The germline V gene encodes CDR1 SQVTM and CDR2 ANQGSEA. The CDR3 spans 12 residues. CDR3 DNA: TGCAGCGTTGGACAATTTAACTATGGCTACACCTTC. Protein product: CSVGQFNYGYTF.

The chain couples TRBV7-9 to TRBJ2-5; D is possibly TRBD2 (5 bases). This CDR3 spans 13 amino acids. Trimming took off 5 bases at V and 3 bases at J, with 10 bases between the two ends. Per the germline V gene, CDR1 is SEHNR and CDR2 is FQNEAQ (reference sequence). The CDR3 loop is CASSVNSEETQYF. CDR3 bases: TGTGCCAGCAGCGTTAATAGCGAAGAGACCCAGTACTTC.

The sample holds one count of this clone. This sequence may be a read error, since a much larger clone differs from it by one base. The CDR3 DNA reads TGTGCCAGCAGCCGGGACAGGTCCTACGAGCAGTACTTC. Translated, it gives CASSRDRSYEQYF. V usage is TRBV7-2 and J usage is TRBJ2-7, with 8 positions matching TRBD1. Germline V gene lookup returns CDR1 SGHTA and CDR2 FQGNSA. The CDR3 is 13 amino acids. The V and J ends lost 5 bases and 1 base, in that order; junction bases with no gene match: 1.

V is TRBV5-8 and J is TRBJ1-2; 8 bases align to TRBD1. J was trimmed by 5 bases and V by 5 bases; bases with no gene match: 11. This CDR3 is built from 15 residues. Germline V gene lookup returns CDR1 SGHTS and CDR2 YDEGEE. The CDR3 loop is CASRPTGARSYGYTF. CDR3 sequence (DNA): TGTGCCAGCAGACCGACAGGGGCTCGTAGTTATGGCTACACCTTC.

The chain recombines TRBV7-2 with TRBJ1-1; the D is unclear. CDR3 length: 14 amino acids. Germline V lookup: CDR1 SGHTA, CDR2 FQGNSA. Between the trimmed V and J ends, which lost 7 bases and 2 bases, there was a span of 14 bases. DNA of the CDR3: TGTGCCAGCACCCCCGGCGTGGCAAACACTGAAGCTTTCTTT. Its translation is CASTPGVANTEAFF.

V usage is TRBV12-5 and J usage is TRBJ2-1; D not certain. This CDR3 contains 15 residues. V was clipped by 0 bases and J by 0 bases, with 6 bases between them. The germline CDR1 and CDR2 sequences are LGHNT and FRNRAP. The CDR3 region is CASGLVLGSYNEQFF. DNA for the CDR3: TGTGCTAGTGGTTTGGTACTGGGCTCCTACAATGAGCAGTTCTTC.

J is TRBJ2-7 and V is TRBV5-1; D unclear. Looked up from germline, CDR1 is SGHRS and CDR2 is YFSETQ. The CDR3 length is 13 residues. Trimming shortened V by 0 bases and J by 3 bases, and 7 bases separated the two germline ends. The CDR3 DNA reads as TGCGCCAGCAGCTTGGGACACCGCTACGAGCAGTACTTC. It yields the protein CASSLGHRYEQYF. Complete variable domain (other parts from reference TRBV5-1 and TRBJ2-7): KAGVTQTPRYLIKTRGQQVTLSCSPISGHRSVSWYQQTPGQGLQFLFEYFSETQRNKGNFPGRFSGRQFSNSRSEMNVSTLELGDSALYLCASSLGHRYEQYFGPGTRLTVT.

The chain carries TRBV27 and TRBJ2-7, with D unresolved. Germline V gene data show CDR1 as MNHEY and CDR2 as SMNVEV (reference sequence). V lost 5 bases, J lost 5 bases, and 16 bases lay in between. The CDR3 spans 14 residues. CDR3: CASSPTPGNHEQYF. The CDR3 DNA follows: TGTGCCAGCAGTCCTACCCCAGGTAACCACGAGCAGTACTTC.

V and J are TRBV7-2 and TRBJ1-3; weak D call: TRBD1 (5 bases). The germline V and J ends were trimmed by 5 bases and 0 bases, with 20 bases remaining between them. The germline gives CDR1 SGHTA, CDR2 FQGNSA. The CDR3 spans 18 residues. CDR3 coding DNA: TGTGCCAGCAGCGAAAATAGGGTGGGACGGGGCTCTGGAAACACCATATATTTT. Its translation: CASSENRVGRGSGNTIYF. The full variable domain, in which reference TRBV7-2 and TRBJ1-3 provide the parts outside the CDR3, is GAGVSQSPSNKVTEKGKDVELRCDPISGHTALYWYRQSLGQGLEFLIYFQGNSAPDKSGLPSDRFSAERTGGSVSTLTIQRTQQEDSAVYLCASSENRVGRGSGNTIYFGEGSWLTVV.

The chain carries TRBV15 and TRBJ2-4; 9 bases line up with TRBD1. With 5 bases clipped from V and 1 base from J, the junction kept 15 bases outside the gene matches. The CDR3 covers 19 residues. Germline CDR1 is LNHNV and CDR2 is YYDKDF (reference sequence). DNA for the CDR3: TGTGCCACCAGCGGATTTGACAGGGGGGTTAGGGTTGCCAAAAACATTCAGTACTTC. It is translated as CATSGFDRGVRVAKNIQYF. The full variable domain, its missing parts supplied by reference TRBV15 and TRBJ2-4, is DAMVIQNPRYQVTQFGKPVTLSCSQTLNHNVMYWYQQKSSQAPKLLFHYYDKDFNNEADTPDNFQSRRPNTSFCFLDIRSPGLGDTAMYLCATSGFDRGVRVAKNIQYFGAGTRLSVL.